This T cell receptor beta chain derives from a study of T cell responses to AZD1222 COVID-19 vaccine. Trimming pared 3 bases from V and 12 bases from J, leaving 11 bases between. The CDR3 covers 12 residues. The germline V gene encodes CDR1 SNHLY and CDR2 FYNNEI. Sequencing used immunoSEQ multiplex PCR; TCRdb keeps in-frame clones, though not all of them. Among more than 250,000 clones listed, approximately 95% were seen once. Sample: peripheral blood, taken on day 0 of AZD1222 vaccination. This clonotype was obtained from an adult in good health. The rearrangement links TRBV2 to TRBJ1-4; D may be TRBD1 (5 bases). CDR3 sequence reads: CASSEGLGELFF. In DNA form, the CDR3 reads TGTGCCAGCAGTGAGGGTTTGGGGGAACTGTTTTTT.